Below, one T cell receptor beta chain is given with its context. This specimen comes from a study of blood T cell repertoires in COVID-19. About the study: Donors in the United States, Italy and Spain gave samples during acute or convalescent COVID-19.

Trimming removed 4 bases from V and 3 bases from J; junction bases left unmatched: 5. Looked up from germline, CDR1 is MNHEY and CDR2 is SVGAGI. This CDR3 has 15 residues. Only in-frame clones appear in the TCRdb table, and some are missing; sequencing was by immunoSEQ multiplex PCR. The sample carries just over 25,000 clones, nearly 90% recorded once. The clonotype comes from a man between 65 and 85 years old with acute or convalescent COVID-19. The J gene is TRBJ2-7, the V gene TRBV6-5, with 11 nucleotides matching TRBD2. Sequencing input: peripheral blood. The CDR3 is CASSSGTSGYYEQYF. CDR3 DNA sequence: TGTGCCAGCAGTTCCGGGACTAGCGGATACTACGAGCAGTACTTC.